This TCR beta chain emerged from a study of cytomegalovirus exposure and HLA in healthy donors. This clone came up a few times. What it binds is unknown. CDR3 length: 15 amino acids. Germline V gene data show CDR1 as SGHRS and CDR2 as YFSETQ. The V segment lost 1 base and the J segment 6 bases; nucleotides outside the gene matches: 8. Findings and caveats of the study: TCR clusters originating in the first cohort tended to co-occur in the 120 validation repertoires, according to a later analysis. Most sequenced TCRs were rare (though some public TCRs occurred in many donors).

Measured with immunoSEQ multiplex PCR; TCRdb has only the in-frame clones, and not every one. The table includes fewer than 200,000 clones, roughly 80% detected once. The material sequenced was PBMCs. The source of this sequence is a woman between 18 and 30 years old in good health and CMV-seropositive. V is TRBV5-1 and J is TRBJ1-2, with 8 nucleotides matching TRBD1. CDR3 DNA: TGCGCCAGCAGCTTGCAGGTAGTGACAGGGGATGGCTACACCTTC. It translates to CASSLQVVTGDGYTF.